Presented here are 11 T cell receptor beta chains from one specimen sequenced in a study of blood T cells in healthy people across ages. A second PCR, run for roughly 7 to 12 cycles, used a sample-barcoded 5' primer plus a J-beta primer mix. Via MiXCR, TCRdb re-called the 5' RACE reads, giving one row per CDR3 protein. The table lists around 970,000 distinct CDR3 sequences, roughly 47% of them singletons. What was sequenced was blood. All receptors derive from an older woman in good health.

V and J are TRBV6-6 and TRBJ1-2; TRBD1 matches at 8 bases. Germline V gene sequence: CDR1 MNHNY, CDR2 SVGAGI (reference sequence). The CDR3 extends over 16 amino acids. With V trimmed by 5 bases and J by 0 bases, 8 bases remained unmatched. DNA of the CDR3: TGTGCCAGCAGTGCGCTGCCAGGGGGCTCTAACTATGGCTACACCTTC. Its translation: CASSALPGGSNYGYTF.

This clonotype was observed many times. The chain links TRBV4-1 to TRBJ1-2; D unresolved. The CDR3 contains 13 residues. From germline, CDR1 is MGHRA and CDR2 YSYEKL. Trimming took 0 bases from V and 6 from J, leaving 8 bases between them. The CDR3 here is CASSQEAGDGYTF. Written as DNA, the CDR3 is TGCGCCAGCAGCCAAGAAGCTGGGGATGGCTACACCTTC.

This clonotype turned up a few times. V usage is TRBV7-9 and J usage is TRBJ1-4; D uncertain. Germline V gives CDR1 SEHNR, CDR2 FQNEAQ (reference sequence). Trimming took off 5 bases at V and 4 bases at J, with 17 bases between the two ends. The CDR3 runs to 16 residues. CDR3 loop: CASSPKIGRSNEKLFF. CDR3 DNA: TGTGCCAGCAGCCCCAAGATAGGACGGAGTAATGAAAAACTGTTTTTT. The full variable domain, in which reference TRBV7-9 and TRBJ1-4 provide the parts outside the CDR3, is DTGVSQNPRHKITKRGQNVTFRCDPISEHNRLYWYRQTLGQGPEFLTYFQNEAQLEKSRLLSDRFSAERPKGSFSTLEIQRTEQGDSAMYLCASSPKIGRSNEKLFFGSGTQLSVL.

CDR3 in DNA: TGTGCCAGCACCCACTCGGGCAGGCAAGAGACCCAGTACTTC. Protein sequence: CASTHSGRQETQYF. The chain employs TRBV5-4 and TRBJ2-5, with D unresolved. The length of the CDR3 is 14 residues. Germline V gene data show CDR1 as SGHNT and CDR2 as YYREEE (reference sequence). Trimming left V 6 bases short and J 2 bases short, with 14 bases between.

The rearrangement uses TRBV29-1 and TRBJ2-7, with 8 bases fitting TRBD1. The CDR3 extends over 11 amino acids. Losses at the gene ends were 8 bases for V and 3 bases for J; bases not matched to a gene: 3. CDR1 and CDR2 (germline): SQVTM, ANQGSEA. The CDR3 nucleotides read TGCAGCATAGGGACAGGCTACGAGCAGTACTTC. Translated: CSIGTGYEQYF.

The rearrangement joins TRBV28 to TRBJ2-3; the match to TRBD2 covers 11 bases. Germline V lookup: CDR1 MDHEN, CDR2 SYDVKM. This CDR3 region has 16 residues. V lost 5 bases to trimming and J lost 4 bases; unmatched junction nucleotides: 8. This CDR3 is CASSGRLAGGSDTQYF. The CDR3 DNA follows: TGTGCCAGCAGTGGCAGGCTAGCGGGAGGCTCAGATACGCAGTATTTT. The full variable domain, with the rest looked up from reference TRBV28 and TRBJ2-3, is DVKVTQSSRYLVKRTGEKVFLECVQDMDHENMFWYRQDPGLGLRLIYFSYDVKMKEKGDIPEGYSVSREKKERFSLILESASTNQTSMYLCASSGRLAGGSDTQYFGPGTRLTVL.

In its sample, this clonotype was seen a few times. The chain employs TRBV20-1 and TRBJ1-2; the D gene is possibly TRBD1 (5 bases). Germline loops: CDR1 DFQATT, CDR2 SNEGSKA (reference sequence). The CDR3 is made up of 13 amino acids. Trimming took 3 bases from V and 3 from J, leaving 11 bases between them. Here the CDR3 DNA reads TGCAGTGCTAGTCCCCAGGGACACTATGGCTACACCTTC. This translates into CSASPQGHYGYTF.

The chain joins TRBV4-1 to TRBJ2-1, with unresolved D. V dropped 7 bases and J dropped 0 bases, with 16 bases sitting between them. Germline V gives CDR1 MGHRA, CDR2 YSYEKL. The CDR3 runs to 16 residues. Written as DNA, the CDR3 is TGCGCCAGCAATTCTGCCCCTGGAAGCTCCTACAATGAGCAGTTCTTC. Its translation is CASNSAPGSSYNEQFF.

This sequence joins TRBV25-1 and TRBJ2-3; TRBD2 is a possible D gene (6 bases). V lost 10 bases and J 4 bases, leaving 12 bases between the germline ends. Germline V CDR1 and CDR2: MGHDK, SYGVNS. The CDR3 is 12 amino acids. In nucleotides, the CDR3 is TGTGCCACAGAGGGACTCGCAGATACGCAGTATTTT. This encodes CATEGLADTQYF. The whole variable domain, remainder taken from reference TRBV25-1 and TRBJ2-3, is EADIYQTPRYLVIGTGKKITLECSQTMGHDKMYWYQQDPGMELHLIHYSYGVNSTEKGDLSSESTVSRIRTEHFPLTLESARPSHTSQYLCATEGLADTQYFGPGTRLTVL.

Comment on this clonotype: One junction end disagrees with the germline gene, perhaps due to a read error. The chain recombines TRBV28 with TRBJ2-1; TRBD2 aligns across 7 bases. CDR1 MDHEN and CDR2 SYDVKM come from the germline V gene. CDR3 length: 14 amino acids. The chain's CDR3 is CASSSPAGEGEQFF. DNA of the CDR3: TGTGCCAGCAGTTCCCCTGCGGGAGAAGGGGAGCAGTTTTTC.

Points on this clonotype: One junction end disagrees with the germline gene, perhaps due to a read error. In nucleotides, the CDR3 is TGCGCCAGCAGCCAAGGGGCAGTGCCTAACTATGGCTACATCTTC. It codes for CASSQGAVPNYGYIF. The chain recombines TRBV4-1 with TRBJ1-2; no clear D gene. Germline CDR1 is MGHRA and CDR2 is YSYEKL. This CDR3 is 15 amino acids long.